The following is a TCR beta chain sequence with its context. The antigen remains unidentified. The data were obtained in a study of breast tumors, draining lymph nodes, adjacent tissues. Study-level results: Data fit most tumor T cells coming from lymph node, expanding in tumor.

CDR1 and CDR2 (germline): SGHVS, FQNEAQ. The CDR3 contains 12 residues. Trimming removed 6 bases at V and 12 bases at J, with 15 bases between. TCRdb processed the multiplex PCR reads anew with MiXCR; each CDR3 protein has one entry. The data show about 230,000 distinct CDR3 sequences, approximately 30% seen once. The lymph nodes were axillary draining lymph nodes from breast cancer patients. The rearrangement links TRBV7-8 to TRBJ2-1; D perhaps matches TRBD2 (6 bases). The sequenced sample consisted of axillary lymph node tissue. This TCR derives from a female donor with breast cancer. Some clones in this sample may be carry-over from other donors' samples. CDR3 DNA sequence: TGTGCCAGCAGAGCGCCGGGACTGGGGCAGTTCTTC. Its protein is CASRAPGLGQFF.